A single sample is the source of the 29 T cell receptor beta chains below, sequenced in a study of identical twins. Via MiXCR, TCRdb re-called the 5' RACE reads, giving one row per CDR3 protein. In the table there are some 600,000 distinct CDR3 sequences, around 7.4% of which are singletons. This sample also belongs to another study, concerning yellow fever vaccine responses in identical twins.

Sequencing was performed on PBMCs. These receptors were obtained from a woman aged 18-30 years in good health.

This clonotype has more than one count but fewer than ten. CDR3 nucleotides: TGTGCCAGCAGTGAGAAGGACACCGGTCCTCCCCAGCATTTT. Its translation is CASSEKDTGPPQHF. This chain connects TRBV2 to TRBJ1-5; the D gene is possibly TRBD1 (5 bases). The CDR3 loop spans 14 amino acids. The germline V and J ends were trimmed by 3 bases and 10 bases, with 16 bases remaining between them. Germline V lookup: CDR1 SNHLY, CDR2 FYNNEI.

The V gene is TRBV11-2, the J gene TRBJ2-1, with 12 bases aligning to TRBD2. From germline, CDR1 is SGHAT and CDR2 FQNNGV. The length of the CDR3 is 15 residues. Trimming took 4 bases from V and 5 from J; bases not matched to a gene: 3. The CDR3 DNA reads TGTGCCAGCAGCTGGACTAGCGGGGCTCACAATGAGCAGTTCTTC. This encodes CASSWTSGAHNEQFF.

The chain has TRBV29-1 and TRBJ2-5, with D unclear. V was cut by 7 bases and J by 2 bases, with 14 bases left in between. The CDR3 extends over 13 amino acids. Germline-derived CDR1 and CDR2 are SQVTM and ANQGSEA. The CDR3 is CSEKSGSQETQYF. The CDR3 DNA follows: TGCAGCGAAAAGTCGGGCAGTCAAGAGACCCAGTACTTC.

The chain employs TRBV11-2 and TRBJ2-6, with D perhaps TRBD2 (6 bases). The germline V gene encodes CDR1 SGHAT and CDR2 FQNNGV. This CDR3 is 17 amino acids long. V shed 2 bases and J shed 0 bases, with 11 bases lying between them. The CDR3 region has the DNA TGTGCCAGCAGCTTATACCGGGGGAGCTCTGGGGCCAACGTCCTGACTTTC. It encodes CASSLYRGSSGANVLTF.

This clonotype was observed a few times. This chain connects TRBV12-3 or TRBV12-4 to TRBJ2-1; TRBD2 aligns across 8 bases. Trimming removed 1 base from V and 6 bases from J; junction bases left unmatched: 5. This CDR3 has 15 amino acids. The CDR3 coding sequence is TGTGCCAGCAGTTTAGGTAGCGGGGCTTCCAATGAGCAGTTCTTC. Translating it yields CASSLGSGASNEQFF.

This clonotype was detected only a few times. The gene calls are TRBV5-1 and TRBJ2-7; D not resolved. The CDR3 consists of 13 residues. Between the trimmed V and J ends, which lost 4 bases and 0 bases, there was a span of 8 bases. Germline CDR1 SGHRS, CDR2 YFSETQ. The CDR3 here is CASSISDSYEQYF. CDR3 bases: TGCGCCAGCAGCATAAGCGACTCCTACGAGCAGTACTTC.

The chain has TRBV11-2 and TRBJ1-3; unclear D gene. CDR1 is SGHAT, CDR2 FQNNGV, per germline. The CDR3 extends over 13 amino acids. V lost 5 bases to trimming and J lost 4 bases, with 9 bases between them. CDR3 protein: CASSLGRGNTIYF. CDR3 DNA: TGTGCCAGCAGCCTAGGAAGGGGAAACACCATATATTTT.

This clonotype was detected a few times. The chain uses TRBV5-1 and TRBJ1-6, with D perhaps TRBD1 (5 bases). CDR3 length: 15 amino acids. The V gene's germline CDR1 is SGHRS and CDR2 YFSETQ. The V gene lost 4 bases and the J gene lost 5 bases, with 13 bases spanning the gap. DNA for the CDR3: TGCGCCAGCAGCCCGGGGACGGCGAATAATTCACCCCTCCACTTT. This codes for CASSPGTANNSPLHF.

This chain uses TRBV5-1 with TRBJ2-7; the match to TRBD1 covers 10 bases. The V and J ends lost 2 bases and 5 bases, in that order; junction bases with no gene match: 7. CDR1 is SGHRS, CDR2 YFSETQ, per germline. The CDR3 runs to 15 residues. The CDR3 DNA sequence: TGCGCCAGCAGCTTAGAGGGACAGGGGTTCCACGAGCAGTACTTC. The encoded protein is CASSLEGQGFHEQYF.

This clonotype was counted only a few times. This chain joins TRBV20-1 and TRBJ1-5; tentative D call: TRBD1 (5 bases). With 0 bases removed from V and 6 bases from J, the gap between germline ends came to 18 bases. CDR1 is DFQATT, CDR2 SNEGSKA, per germline (reference sequence). CDR3 length: 16 residues. Written as DNA, the CDR3 is TGCAGTGCTAGAGATTTTACCAAGGCAGGGCGTCAGCCCCAGCATTTT. This gives the protein CSARDFTKAGRQPQHF.

The V call is TRBV2, the J call TRBJ2-1; D may be TRBD1 or TRBD2 (6 bases each). Deletions cut 8 bases from V and 7 bases from J, with 21 bases between. The CDR3 runs 15 residues. Germline CDR1 is SNHLY and CDR2 is FYNNEI. The CDR3 here is CASLGGGLARNEQFF. In DNA, the CDR3 is TGTGCCAGCCTTGGTGGGGGGCTAGCGAGGAATGAGCAGTTCTTC.

The table lists this clonotype with many counts. V usage is TRBV6-1 and J usage is TRBJ2-1; TRBD2 might be the D (6 bases). V shed 7 bases and J shed 8 bases, with 15 bases lying between them. From germline, CDR1 is MNHNS and CDR2 SASEGT. The CDR3 covers 13 residues. CDR3 loop: CASTTSMIDEQFF. The CDR3 region has the DNA TGTGCCAGCACCACTAGCATGATTGATGAGCAGTTCTTC.

In its sample, this clonotype was seen a few times. V usage is TRBV11-2 and J usage is TRBJ2-4, with D tentatively TRBD1 or TRBD2 (5 bases each). This CDR3 is built from 16 residues. Germline lookup yields CDR1 SGHAT and CDR2 FQNNGV. V lost 0 bases to trimming and J lost 6 bases, with 15 bases between them. CDR3 sequence: CASSLDHWPGRNIQYF. In nucleotides, the CDR3 is TGTGCCAGCAGCTTAGATCACTGGCCAGGGAGAAACATTCAGTACTTC.

This clonotype occurred a few times. The rearrangement joins TRBV28 to TRBJ2-7; D possibly uses TRBD1 or TRBD2 (5 bases each). CDR3 length: 15 residues. CDR1 and CDR2 from the germline V gene are MDHEN and SYDVKM. The V end was cut by 2 bases, the J end by 0 bases, with 11 bases between. Written as DNA, the CDR3 is TGTGCCAGCAGTTTAGCCGGGGCTTTCTCCTACGAGCAGTACTTC. Protein product: CASSLAGAFSYEQYF.

This clonotype was picked up a small number of times. The rearrangement uses TRBV4-1 and TRBJ1-4; D is unresolved. The V and J ends lost 3 bases and 8 bases respectively, with 13 bases between them. Germline-derived CDR1 and CDR2 are MGHRA and YSYEKL. CDR3 length equals 14 residues. The CDR3 sequence: CASSQVPLGEKLFF. The CDR3 DNA is TGCGCCAGCAGCCAGGTACCCCTGGGGGAAAAACTGTTTTTT.

This clonotype has a handful of counts. V usage is TRBV6-1 and J usage is TRBJ2-7; 9 bases match TRBD2. This CDR3 has 16 residues. From germline, CDR1 is MNHNS and CDR2 SASEGT. V trimming: 1 base; J trimming: 0 bases; junction bases outside the gene matches: 4. The CDR3 reads CASSEERGDISYEQYV. The CDR3 nucleotides are TGTGCCAGCAGTGAAGAGCGGGGGGATATCTCCTACGAGCAGTACGTC.

J is TRBJ1-1 and V is TRBV7-9, with D perhaps TRBD1 (5 bases). This CDR3 has 12 amino acids. Germline lookup yields CDR1 SEHNR and CDR2 FQNEAQ (reference sequence). Trimming took 5 bases from V and 11 from J, leaving 15 bases between them. CDR3 coding DNA: TGTGCCAGCAGCCATAGTCAGGACAATGCTTTCTTT. Protein product: CASSHSQDNAFF.

The V call is TRBV5-6, the J call TRBJ2-2; 9 bases fit TRBD1. The CDR3 extends over 15 amino acids. Germline V gene sequence: CDR1 SGHDT, CDR2 YYEEEE. The V gene end was trimmed by 7 bases and the J gene end by 5 bases; junction bases not matched to a gene: 9. DNA of the CDR3: TGTGCCAGCCAGACAGGGGGACTTTGGACCGGGGAGCTGTTTTTT. Residues: CASQTGGLWTGELFF.

This clonotype occurred a few times. The chain joins TRBV28 to TRBJ1-4; D not resolved. V was pared by 5 bases and J by 1 base, with 11 bases between. Germline V gives CDR1 MDHEN, CDR2 SYDVKM. This CDR3 spans 15 amino acids. In DNA, the CDR3 is TGTGCCAGCAGTCCTCCGACGGGAACTAATGAAAAACTGTTTTTT. Its translation: CASSPPTGTNEKLFF.

V usage is TRBV9 and J usage is TRBJ1-5, with D unresolved. The CDR3 is 13 amino acids. Trimming removed 0 bases from V and 7 bases from J, with 8 bases in between. Germline V gene lookup returns CDR1 SGDLS and CDR2 YYNGEE. The chain's CDR3 is CASSVATGQPQHF. CDR3 nucleotide sequence: TGTGCCAGCAGCGTAGCTACGGGCCAGCCCCAGCATTTT.

At least ten counts were recorded for this clonotype. The gene calls are TRBV4-2 and TRBJ2-2, with 7 bases identical to TRBD1. The V and J ends lost 4 bases and 7 bases, in that order; junction bases with no gene match: 9. Germline values: CDR1 LGHNA, CDR2 YNFKEQ. The CDR3 covers 15 residues. CDR3 loop: CASSRGQTGDGELFF. CDR3 coding DNA: TGTGCCAGCAGCCGGGGACAGACAGGTGACGGGGAGCTGTTTTTT.

This clonotype came up a few times. The chain's CDR3 is CASSLDRLDTQYF. For the CDR3, the DNA is TGTGCCAGCAGCTTAGATCGACTGGATACGCAGTATTTT. This rearrangement joins TRBV7-7 to TRBJ2-3; D is unclear. V shed 1 base and J shed 6 bases, with 8 bases lying between them. Germline loops: CDR1 SSHAT, CDR2 FNYEAQ (reference sequence). The CDR3 contains 13 residues. The whole variable domain, remainder taken from reference TRBV7-7 and TRBJ2-3, is GAGVSQSPRYKVTKRGQDVTLRCDPISSHATLYWYQQALGQGPEFLTYFNYEAQPDKSGLPSDRFSAERPEGSISTLTIQRTEQRDSAMYRCASSLDRLDTQYFGPGTRLTVL.

This clonotype was counted only a few times. V gene TRBV20-1 combines with J gene TRBJ2-1, with 10 bases that match TRBD2. The CDR3 contains 17 residues. Germline lookup yields CDR1 DFQATT and CDR2 SNEGSKA (reference sequence). Germline trimming cut 0 bases from V and 4 bases from J; bases unmatched to any gene: 9. CDR3 coding DNA: TGCAGTGCTAGAGATCGTCTAGCGGGAGACCTGTACAATGAGCAGTTCTTC. This sequence encodes CSARDRLAGDLYNEQFF.

This clonotype was counted at least ten times. The chain is built from TRBV10-3 and TRBJ1-5; the D is unclear. V was cut by 3 bases and J by 1 base, with 16 bases left in between. The CDR3 is 17 amino acids. Looked up from germline, CDR1 is ENHRY and CDR2 is SYGVKD. The CDR3 DNA reads as TGTGCCATCAGTGACCCGGCGGAACATGGGAGCAATCAGCCCCAGCATTTT. Its translation: CAISDPAEHGSNQPQHF.

Only a few counts were recorded for this clonotype. The chain is built from TRBV7-9 and TRBJ1-1; tentative D call: TRBD1 (5 bases). Germline V gene data show CDR1 as SEHNR and CDR2 as FQNEAQ (reference sequence). This CDR3 has 14 amino acids. Between the trimmed V and J ends, which lost 1 base and 5 bases, there was a span of 11 bases. Here the CDR3 DNA reads TGTGCCAGCAGCTTAGTCCGGGGCTGGACTGAAGCTTTCTTT. This translates into CASSLVRGWTEAFF.

The rearrangement links TRBV18 to TRBJ2-5, with D perhaps assigned TRBD1 or TRBD2 (5 bases each). V dropped 0 bases and J dropped 1 base, with 15 bases sitting between them. The V gene's germline CDR1 is KGHSH and CDR2 LQKENI. This CDR3 is built from 17 residues. This CDR3 is CASSPPPRGVVQETQYF. CDR3 coding DNA: TGTGCCAGCTCACCACCTCCGAGAGGGGTGGTCCAAGAGACCCAGTACTTC. Variable domain in full (rest from reference TRBV18 and TRBJ2-5): NAGVMQNPRHLVRRRGQEARLRCSPMKGHSHVYWYRQLPEEGLKFMVYLQKENIIDESGMPKERFSAEFPKEGPSILRIQQVVRGDSAAYFCASSPPPRGVVQETQYFGPGTRLLVL.

The chain couples TRBV5-1 to TRBJ1-1, with TRBD1 identical over 9 bases. The J segment lost 4 bases and the V segment lost 1 base, leaving 5 bases of the junction unmatched. The CDR3 runs 15 residues. The germline gives CDR1 SGHRS, CDR2 YFSETQ. CDR3 nucleotides: TGCGCCAGCAGCTTGTTACAGGGGGCGGGCACTGAAGCTTTCTTT. This translates into CASSLLQGAGTEAFF.

This clonotype occurred many times. The chain joins TRBV3-1 to TRBJ2-2, with 8 bases fitting TRBD1. This CDR3 is 14 amino acids long. CDR1 is LGHDT and CDR2 is YNNKEL in the germline V gene (reference sequence). J lost 4 bases, V lost 3 bases, and 1 base had no gene match. CDR3 sequence: CASSQGQATGELFF. The CDR3 DNA reads TGTGCCAGCAGCCAGGGACAGGCCACCGGGGAGCTGTTTTTT.

This clonotype has a handful of counts. The chain recombines TRBV20-1 with TRBJ1-6; no reliable D call. The V end was cut by 3 bases, the J end by 5 bases, with 11 bases between. The CDR3 spans 14 residues. Per the germline V gene, CDR1 is DFQATT and CDR2 is SNEGSKA (reference sequence). The CDR3 nucleotides read TGCAGTGCTAGGCTGTCAGGTGATAATTCACCCCTCCACTTT. Translated: CSARLSGDNSPLHF.